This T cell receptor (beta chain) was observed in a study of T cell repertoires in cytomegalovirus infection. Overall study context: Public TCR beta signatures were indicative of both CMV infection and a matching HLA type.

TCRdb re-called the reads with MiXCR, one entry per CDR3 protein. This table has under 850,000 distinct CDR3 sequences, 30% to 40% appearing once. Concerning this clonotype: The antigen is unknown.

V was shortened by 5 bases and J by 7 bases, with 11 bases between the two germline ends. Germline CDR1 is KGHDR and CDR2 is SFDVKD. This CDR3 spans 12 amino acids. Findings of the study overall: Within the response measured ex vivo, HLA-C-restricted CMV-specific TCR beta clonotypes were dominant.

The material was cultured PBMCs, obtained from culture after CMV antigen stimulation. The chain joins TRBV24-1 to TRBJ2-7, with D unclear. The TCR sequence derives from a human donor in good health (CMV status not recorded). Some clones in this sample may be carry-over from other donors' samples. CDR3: CATSGPSDEQYF. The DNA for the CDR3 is TGTGCCACCAGTGGTCCATCCGATGAGCAGTACTTC.